This is a list of T cell receptor beta chains from one sample in a study of blood T cell repertoires in COVID-19. The assay was immunoSEQ multiplex PCR, and TCRdb's table has in-frame clones only and misses some. The data show hundreds of thousands of clones, around 90% seen once. The sample was peripheral blood. The source is a man aged 55-75 years who had recovered from COVID-19. CDR3s include the opening cysteine and the closing phenylalanine or tryptophan. Each record gives: D gene, V gene, J gene, clone size, CDR3 DNA, CDR3 protein. A D gene is named only where the DNA matches it firmly. Size is stated for part of the rows, as once, few or many counts, or as a class when the clone is expanded.

TRBD1	TRBV6-4	TRBJ1-1	.	TGTGCCAGCAGCCCGGACAGGGACGAAGCTTTCTTT	CASSPDRDEAFF
.	TRBV6-6	TRBJ2-1	.	TGTGCCAGCAGTAATGAACAGTCCTACAATGAGCAGTTCTTC	CASSNEQSYNEQFF
.	TRBV19	TRBJ1-2	.	TGTGCCAGTAGTCTGGGACTAACGAGGGGCTACACCTTC	CASSLGLTRGYTF
TRBD1	TRBV27	TRBJ1-1	medium-sized	TGTGCCAGCAGTACACAGGGGGCCTGGGCTTTCTTT	CASSTQGAWAFF
TRBD2	TRBV5-1	TRBJ2-3	.	TGCGCCAGCAGCTTGGAGGCGGGGGGGCCCACAGATACGCAGTATTTT	CASSLEAGGPTDTQYF
.	TRBV24-1	TRBJ1-2	.	TGTGCCACCAGTGATCCAGCTAACTATGGCTACACCTTC	CATSDPANYGYTF
.	TRBV6-5	TRBJ1-3	.	TGTGCCAGCAGTTACGCCCCCGGGAGCTCTGGAAACACCATATATTTT	CASSYAPGSSGNTIYF
.	TRBV19	TRBJ1-5	.	TGTGCCAGTAGTATAGTGGGCCAGAGCAATCAGCCCCAGCATTTT	CASSIVGQSNQPQHF
TRBD1	TRBV5-1	TRBJ1-1	.	TGCGCCAGCAGCTTGGAGGGGGCCGGGACGGAAGCTTTCTTT	CASSLEGAGTEAFF
TRBD1	TRBV6-5	TRBJ1-5	few	TGTGCCAGCTGGGGACAGGTTGGTCAGCCCCAGCATTTT	CASWGQVGQPQHF
TRBD1	TRBV2	TRBJ2-3	.	TGTGCCAGCGACCGGGACAGGGCCACAGATACGCAGTATTTT	CASDRDRATDTQYF
.	TRBV14	TRBJ2-2	.	TGTGCCAGCAGCCAAGGCGGGGCAGGAAAGCTGTTTTTT	CASSQGGAGKLFF
.	TRBV11-2	TRBJ2-7	.	TGTGCCAGCAGCTTAGATCTTACAGGGAGATACGAGCAGTACTTC	CASSLDLTGRYEQYF
TRBD1	TRBV6-5	TRBJ2-3	.	TGTGCCAGCAGTCCCCGGACAGGGCTCACAGATACGCAGTATTTT	CASSPRTGLTDTQYF
TRBD1	TRBV10-1	TRBJ2-5	.	TGCGCCAGCAGTCCCGGGACAGGGGGGTACCAAGAGACCCAGTACTTC	CASSPGTGGYQETQYF
TRBD1	TRBV5-1	TRBJ1-1	.	TGCGCCAGCAGCCCTAGACAGGGGGCGGAGAACACTGAAGCTTTCTTT	CASSPRQGAENTEAFF
.	TRBV9	TRBJ2-1	.	TGTGCCAGCAGCGCGATAGGCGGGGTCAATGATGAGCAGTTCTTC	CASSAIGGVNDEQFF
TRBD1	TRBV3-1/TRBV3-2	TRBJ2-3	.	TGTGCCAGCAGCCAAGATCTGACAGGGAGTACAGATACGCAGTATTTT	CASSQDLTGSTDTQYF
.	TRBV6-1	TRBJ1-5	once	TGTGCCAGCAGTGAACTGGGGGCTATTAATCAGCCCCAGCATTTT	CASSELGAINQPQHF
TRBD2	TRBV4-2	TRBJ2-3	.	TGTGCCAGCAGCCCCAAAACTAGCGGGTACACAGATACGCAGTATTTT	CASSPKTSGYTDTQYF
.	TRBV2	TRBJ2-6	.	TGTGCCAGCAGTGAAGCTCTATCTGGGGCCAACGTCCTGACTTTC	CASSEALSGANVLTF
.	TRBV20-1	TRBJ2-3	.	TGCAGTGCTAGCGGGGCAGATACGCAGTATTTT	CSASGADTQYF
.	TRBV12-2	TRBJ2-2	.	TGTGCAAGTCGCTTAGCGGGACAGACCGGGCCTGGCGGGGAGCTGTTTTTT	CASRLAGQTGPGGELFF
.	TRBV10-3	TRBJ2-5	.	TGTGCCATCAGTGAGTCGAGTCAGGGAAAGACCCAGTACTTC	CAISESSQGKTQYF
TRBD1	TRBV6-5	TRBJ2-1	.	TGTGCCAGCAGTCCCCGGACAGGGCCCAATGAGCAGTTCTTC	CASSPRTGPNEQFF
.	TRBV6-5	TRBJ1-5	once	TGTGCCAGCTCCGGGAGGGGGGTAAGCAATCAGCCCCAGCATTTT	CASSGRGVSNQPQHF
TRBD2	TRBV6-2/TRBV6-3	TRBJ2-1	.	TGTGCCAGCAGCTCTCCGGGACTAGCGGCCCCCAATGAGCAGTTCTTC	CASSSPGLAAPNEQFF
.	TRBV10-3	TRBJ2-3	.	TGTGCCATCAACCAGGGTGGAGATACGCAGTATTTT	CAINQGGDTQYF
TRBD1	TRBV5-1	TRBJ1-6	few	TGCGCCAGCAGCTTGGACAGGGGTGGTTCACCCCTCCACTTT	CASSLDRGGSPLHF
.	TRBV19	TRBJ1-5	.	TGTGCCGGAGAGAACGGGACAACGCTTAATCAGCCCCAGCATTTT	CAGENGTTLNQPQHF
.	TRBV2	TRBJ1-5	.	TGTGCCAGTAACGGGATTAATAGCAATCAGCCCCAGCATTTT	CASNGINSNQPQHF
.	TRBV29-1	TRBJ1-2	.	TGCAGCGCCGAGAAACAGATCCTCGGCTACACCTTC	CSAEKQILGYTF
.	TRBV6-5	TRBJ1-3	.	TGTGCCAGCGGCCAAAGCTCTGGAAACACCATATATTTT	CASGQSSGNTIYF
.	TRBV4-1	TRBJ1-1	.	TGCGCCAGCAGCCAAGATCGGTCGGCAGTCAGGAATACTGAAGCTTTCTTT	CASSQDRSAVRNTEAFF
.	TRBV6-5	TRBJ1-1	.	TGTGCCAGCAGGCGTACCAACACTGAAGCTTTCTTT	CASRRTNTEAFF
.	TRBV27	TRBJ2-1	.	TGTGCCAGCAGTTCCAGCGAACAATCCTACAATGAGCAGTTCTTC	CASSSSEQSYNEQFF
TRBD1	TRBV7-9	TRBJ2-1	.	TGTGCCAGCAGCTTAACAGGGGCGTCCTACAATGAGCAGTTCTTC	CASSLTGASYNEQFF
TRBD1	TRBV15	TRBJ2-2	once	TGTGCCACCAGAGTGACAGGGGTCCGTACCGGGGAGCTGTTTTTT	CATRVTGVRTGELFF
.	TRBV6-5	TRBJ1-5	.	TGTGCCACCGAGAAGGGGGTTCAGATTAATCAGCCCCAGCATTTT	CATEKGVQINQPQHF
.	TRBV12-5	TRBJ1-4	.	TGTGCTAGTGGTCCGACTAGCACTAATGAAAAACTGTTTTTT	CASGPTSTNEKLFF
TRBD1	TRBV6-4	TRBJ2-1	.	TGTGCCAGCAGCCCCGGACAGGGAGTTGCCTACAATGAGCAGTTCTTC	CASSPGQGVAYNEQFF
TRBD1	TRBV2	TRBJ1-3	.	TGTGCCAGCGGGGGTCGAGACAGGGCCCTCTCTGGAAACACCATATATTTT	CASGGRDRALSGNTIYF
.	TRBV19	TRBJ2-7	.	TGTGCCAGTAGTATGACTGAAACCCCCTACGAGCAGTACTTC	CASSMTETPYEQYF
TRBD2	TRBV5-6	TRBJ2-7	.	TGTGCCAGCAGCTCACTAGCGGTCCCCTACGAGCAGTACTTC	CASSSLAVPYEQYF
.	TRBV11-2	TRBJ1-3	.	TGTGCCAGCAGCCTATGGACAGCGAGCTCTGGAAACACCATATATTTT	CASSLWTASSGNTIYF
.	TRBV5-1	TRBJ1-3	.	TGCGCCAGCAGCTTAGAGGATCTGGTTGCTGGAAACACCATATATTTT	CASSLEDLVAGNTIYF
.	TRBV27	TRBJ1-5	many	TGTGCCAGCAGTTTATCTCCAGGGGATGGTAGCAATCAGCCCCAGCATTTT	CASSLSPGDGSNQPQHF
TRBD1	TRBV6-6	TRBJ2-7	.	TGTGCCAGCAGTTACCCCTGGGACAGGTTCTACGAGCAGTACTTC	CASSYPWDRFYEQYF
.	TRBV5-6	TRBJ1-2	.	TGTGCCAGCAGCTTGGACAGTTACCTCTATGGCTACACCTTC	CASSLDSYLYGYTF
.	TRBV11-3	TRBJ2-1	.	TGTGCCAGCAGCTTAGTGGCAGGGTCCCACAATGAGCAGTTCTTC	CASSLVAGSHNEQFF
TRBD1	TRBV4-2	TRBJ2-7	.	TGTGCCAGCAGCCAGGAAGGGACAGGGGGCTCCTACGAGCAGTACTTC	CASSQEGTGGSYEQYF
.	TRBV7-8	TRBJ1-1	once	TGTGCCAGCAGCAATCACATGAACACTGAAGCTTTCTTT	CASSNHMNTEAFF
TRBD1	TRBV27	TRBJ1-2	.	TGTGCCAGCAGTTTCCTCGGGACAGGGCCCCACTATGGCTACACCTTC	CASSFLGTGPHYGYTF
.	TRBV6-5	TRBJ2-3	.	TGTGCCAGCAGTTACGCGACACTCACAGATACGCAGTATTTT	CASSYATLTDTQYF